This T cell receptor beta chain was recovered during a study of T cells after yellow fever vaccination. Study-wide points: Repertoires sorted by FACS could include abundant clonotypes that are contaminants from the bulk population. After the booster, about 95% of CD4 and roughly nine tenths of CD8 primary-response clones were re-detected.

CDR1 is SQVTM, CDR2 ANQGSEA, per germline. The CDR3 contains 12 residues. V dropped 7 bases and J dropped 2; count of bases not matched to a gene: 4. This clonotype showed up just a few times. Its specificity is unknown. As TCR cDNA was made by 5'RACE template switching, a universal primer site and UMIs were added. MiXCR, applied by TCRdb to the 5' RACE reads, yields one record per CDR3 protein. The sample consists of roughly 500,000 distinct CDR3 sequences, around 21% of them appearing once. V usage is TRBV29-1 and J usage is TRBJ2-5; 7 nucleotides agree with TRBD1. The receptor was isolated from a man under 40 who received the YFV17D yellow fever vaccine. Sequenced material: PBMCs, taken 15 days after the yellow fever booster vaccination. The CDR3 bases are TGCAGCGGAGAACAGGGGCAAGAGACCCAGTACTTC. It translates to CSGEQGQETQYF.